These T cell receptor beta chains were read from a single sample in a study of T cells in Graves' hyperthyroidism and ophthalmopathy. TCRdb reanalysed the multiplex PCR reads using MiXCR and keeps one entry per CDR3 protein. Among some 700,000 distinct CDR3 sequences listed, 17% were seen once. Material for sequencing was blood. These receptors were taken from a man in his forties or fifties with Graves' hyperthyroidism. Each CDR3 is given with its conserved first and last residue. D genes are given only for firm matches. The size field is filled for only some rows; it gives once, few, many or a size class.

abundance: -
j_gene: TRBJ2-1
d_gene: TRBD2
v_gene: TRBV12-3/TRBV12-4
CDR3nt: TGTGCCAGCAGTTTACCCCTCAGCGGGAGGGCCATGCTCTTC
CDR3aa: CASSLPLSGRAMLF

abundance: many
j_gene: TRBJ1-5
d_gene: TRBD1
v_gene: TRBV20-1
CDR3nt: TGCAGTGCACCGACAGGGAATAGCAATCAGCCCCAGCATTTT
CDR3aa: CSAPTGNSNQPQHF

abundance: many
j_gene: TRBJ1-1
d_gene: -
v_gene: TRBV28
CDR3nt: TGTGCCAGCAATCCTTGGGGGGTGAGGGGTTTGGGAAGAGCTGAAGCTTTCTTT
CDR3aa: CASNPWGVRGLGRAEAFF

abundance: -
j_gene: TRBJ2-1
d_gene: TRBD2
v_gene: TRBV7-2
CDR3nt: TGTGCCAGCAGCCCCGGGGGGGAGGCGAGCGGGCTGGCCCATGAGCAGTTCTTC
CDR3aa: CASSPGGEASGLAHEQFF

abundance: many
j_gene: TRBJ1-2
d_gene: TRBD1
v_gene: TRBV12-3/TRBV12-4
CDR3nt: TGTGCCAGCAGCACCACAGGGGGATCGGCTGGCTACACCTTC
CDR3aa: CASSTTGGSAGYTF

abundance: many
j_gene: TRBJ2-2
d_gene: -
v_gene: TRBV6-5
CDR3nt: TGTGCCAGCAGTTACGGTTACACCGGGGAGCTGTTTTTT
CDR3aa: CASSYGYTGELFF

abundance: -
j_gene: TRBJ2-1
d_gene: -
v_gene: TRBV29-1
CDR3nt: TGCAGCGCCCAGCGACTCGCCGGGAATGAGCAGTTCTTC
CDR3aa: CSAQRLAGNEQFF

abundance: many
j_gene: TRBJ2-5
d_gene: -
v_gene: TRBV10-1
CDR3nt: TGCGCCAGCAGTGACAGCCCTGGCGAGACCCAGTACTTC
CDR3aa: CASSDSPGETQYF

abundance: few
j_gene: TRBJ2-1
d_gene: -
v_gene: TRBV30
CDR3nt: TGTGCCTGGACTCCCTCCTTACGGACTTATCGCTCCTACAATGAGCAGTTCTTC
CDR3aa: CAWTPSLRTYRSYNEQFF

abundance: -
j_gene: TRBJ2-2
d_gene: TRBD2
v_gene: TRBV7-3
CDR3nt: TGTGCCAGCAGCTTTACTACTAGCGGGATCAACACCGGGGAGCTGTTTTTT
CDR3aa: CASSFTTSGINTGELFF

abundance: many
j_gene: TRBJ1-2
d_gene: -
v_gene: TRBV28
CDR3nt: TGTGCCAGCAGTTGGGGAGAGGTGGATGGCTACACCTTC
CDR3aa: CASSWGEVDGYTF

abundance: few
j_gene: TRBJ1-4
d_gene: TRBD1
v_gene: TRBV7-2
CDR3nt: TGTGCCAGCAGCTTAGGGGCGGGAGGGGGCCTTGAAAAACTGTTTTTT
CDR3aa: CASSLGAGGGLEKLFF

abundance: many
j_gene: TRBJ2-1
d_gene: -
v_gene: TRBV12-3/TRBV12-4
CDR3nt: TGTGCCAGCAGGAACAGTTACAATGAGCAGTTCTTC
CDR3aa: CASRNSYNEQFF

abundance: few
j_gene: TRBJ1-6
d_gene: TRBD1
v_gene: TRBV3-1
CDR3nt: TGTGCCAGCAGCCAAGTTTCCTACAGGGGAGGTTCACCCCTCCACTTT
CDR3aa: CASSQVSYRGGSPLHF

abundance: many
j_gene: TRBJ2-1
d_gene: TRBD1
v_gene: TRBV24-1
CDR3nt: TGTGCCACCAGTGATAGGGGGACAGGGACCTACAATGAGCAGTTCTTC
CDR3aa: CATSDRGTGTYNEQFF

abundance: -
j_gene: TRBJ2-3
d_gene: TRBD2
v_gene: TRBV30
CDR3nt: TGTGCCTGGGGACTAGCGGGAGGCGCGTGGGCGCAGTATTTT
CDR3aa: CAWGLAGGAWAQYF

abundance: many
j_gene: TRBJ2-1
d_gene: TRBD1
v_gene: TRBV10-3
CDR3nt: TGTGCCATCAGGGGGACAGAGTACAATGAGCAGTTCTTC
CDR3aa: CAIRGTEYNEQFF

abundance: many
j_gene: TRBJ2-1
d_gene: -
v_gene: TRBV27
CDR3nt: TGTGCCAGCACCGGGCTGGAAACCGACAATGAGCAGTTCTTC
CDR3aa: CASTGLETDNEQFF

abundance: many
j_gene: TRBJ1-4
d_gene: -
v_gene: TRBV7-2
CDR3nt: TGTGCCAGCAGACAGTTTAATGAAAAACTGTTTTTT
CDR3aa: CASRQFNEKLFF

abundance: many
j_gene: TRBJ2-3
d_gene: TRBD1
v_gene: TRBV20-1
CDR3nt: TGCAGTGCTCCGGGCAATGGGGACAGGGGGACAGATACGCAGTATTTT
CDR3aa: CSAPGNGDRGTDTQYF

abundance: many
j_gene: TRBJ1-2
d_gene: -
v_gene: TRBV28
CDR3nt: TGTGCCAGCAGTCCGGACGGATATGGCTACACCTTC
CDR3aa: CASSPDGYGYTF

abundance: many
j_gene: TRBJ1-4
d_gene: TRBD1
v_gene: TRBV2
CDR3nt: TGTGCCAGCAGTGAAGCGCTTGTGACAGGGCTTGAAAAACTGTTTTTT
CDR3aa: CASSEALVTGLEKLFF

abundance: many
j_gene: TRBJ2-7
d_gene: -
v_gene: TRBV10-2
CDR3nt: TGCGCCACGTCAGAAACAGGGTTCGAGCAGTACTTC
CDR3aa: CATSETGFEQYF

abundance: few
j_gene: TRBJ2-6
d_gene: -
v_gene: TRBV10-3
CDR3nt: TGTGCCATCAGACCAGGCTCTGGGGCCAACGTCCTGACTTTC
CDR3aa: CAIRPGSGANVLTF

abundance: -
j_gene: TRBJ2-1
d_gene: TRBD2
v_gene: TRBV2
CDR3nt: TGTGCCAGCAGTGCCTTTAGCGGGGGCTACAATGAGCAGTTCTTC
CDR3aa: CASSAFSGGYNEQFF

abundance: few
j_gene: TRBJ2-2
d_gene: -
v_gene: TRBV6-1
CDR3nt: TGTGCCAGCAGCGGAGGGGGCAGGGAGCTGTTTTTT
CDR3aa: CASSGGGRELFF

abundance: many
j_gene: TRBJ2-1
d_gene: -
v_gene: TRBV28
CDR3nt: TGTGCCAGCAGTTTAGGGGTCCTCGACAATGAGCAGTTCTTC
CDR3aa: CASSLGVLDNEQFF

abundance: many
j_gene: TRBJ2-3
d_gene: -
v_gene: TRBV11-2
CDR3nt: TGTGCCAGCAGATTAGGGGTTTCGGCGCAGTATTTT
CDR3aa: CASRLGVSAQYF

abundance: -
j_gene: TRBJ1-4
d_gene: -
v_gene: TRBV5-8
CDR3nt: TGTGCCAGCAGCTTTAACCATGAAAAACTGTTTTTT
CDR3aa: CASSFNHEKLFF

abundance: many
j_gene: TRBJ2-1
d_gene: TRBD2
v_gene: TRBV2
CDR3nt: TGTGCCAGCAGCCTCGGACTAGCGGGCTCCTACAATGAGCAGTTCTTC
CDR3aa: CASSLGLAGSYNEQFF

abundance: many
j_gene: TRBJ2-7
d_gene: -
v_gene: TRBV20-1
CDR3nt: TGCAGTGCAAAGAACAGGGAGGAGAACTACGAGCAGTACTTC
CDR3aa: CSAKNREENYEQYF

abundance: -
j_gene: TRBJ2-2
d_gene: TRBD2
v_gene: TRBV7-3
CDR3nt: TGTGCCAGCAGCTATGGACTAGCGAGTACCACCGGGGAGCTGTTTTTT
CDR3aa: CASSYGLASTTGELFF

abundance: few
j_gene: TRBJ2-7
d_gene: -
v_gene: TRBV7-9
CDR3nt: TGTGCCAGCAGCGAAGCCGGATGGACTGAATGGAAGCAGCAGTCCGAGCAGTACTTC
CDR3aa: CASSEAGWTEWKQQSEQYF

abundance: -
j_gene: TRBJ2-2
d_gene: -
v_gene: TRBV4-1
CDR3nt: TGCGCCAGCAGCCAAGATGCTGGGGGGGCAAGCACCGGGGAGCTGTTTTTT
CDR3aa: CASSQDAGGASTGELFF

abundance: once
j_gene: TRBJ1-1
d_gene: TRBD1
v_gene: TRBV30
CDR3nt: TGTGCCTGGAGATTCCGGGGTGGCTGGGACAGTGAAGCTTTCTTT
CDR3aa: CAWRFRGGWDSEAFF

abundance: few
j_gene: TRBJ1-1
d_gene: -
v_gene: TRBV10-3
CDR3nt: TGTGCCATCAGTGAGTCCGGCCGCACTGAAGCTTTCTTT
CDR3aa: CAISESGRTEAFF

abundance: many
j_gene: TRBJ2-1
d_gene: TRBD1
v_gene: TRBV20-1
CDR3nt: TGCAGTGCTGAGGGAGACAGGGAGTGGGGCAATGAGCAGTTCTTC
CDR3aa: CSAEGDREWGNEQFF

abundance: few
j_gene: TRBJ2-4
d_gene: TRBD2
v_gene: TRBV7-2
CDR3nt: TGTGCCAGCAGCTTAACTGGGACTAGCGGGAGTTACATTCAGTACTTC
CDR3aa: CASSLTGTSGSYIQYF

abundance: -
j_gene: TRBJ1-2
d_gene: -
v_gene: TRBV20-1
CDR3nt: TGCAGTGCTAGAGATCGGGGTAGCTATGGCTACACCTTC
CDR3aa: CSARDRGSYGYTF

abundance: many
j_gene: TRBJ1-1
d_gene: TRBD1
v_gene: TRBV19
CDR3nt: TGTGCCAGTAGTACCATGGACAGGGGGCTCACTGAAGCTTTCTTT
CDR3aa: CASSTMDRGLTEAFF

abundance: few
j_gene: TRBJ1-1
d_gene: TRBD1
v_gene: TRBV9
CDR3nt: TGTGCCAGCAGCGTAGGGACAGGGGGCGCGTTCATGAACACTGAAGCTTTCTTT
CDR3aa: CASSVGTGGAFMNTEAFF

abundance: -
j_gene: TRBJ1-1
d_gene: -
v_gene: TRBV28
CDR3nt: TGTGCCAGCAGTTTATCTTCGGACTCCGGGGCTTTCTTT
CDR3aa: CASSLSSDSGAFF

abundance: many
j_gene: TRBJ2-1
d_gene: TRBD2
v_gene: TRBV28
CDR3nt: TGTGCCAGCAGTTCCCCATCGGGAGGGCCATTGAATGAGCAGTTCTTC
CDR3aa: CASSSPSGGPLNEQFF

abundance: -
j_gene: TRBJ2-7
d_gene: -
v_gene: TRBV14
CDR3nt: TGTGCCAGCAGCCAAGACCCATTCGGAGAGCAGTACTTC
CDR3aa: CASSQDPFGEQYF

abundance: many
j_gene: TRBJ1-5
d_gene: -
v_gene: TRBV7-3
CDR3nt: TGTGCCAGCAGCTATGACAGAAGCAATCATCCCCAGCATTTT
CDR3aa: CASSYDRSNHPQHF

abundance: few
j_gene: TRBJ1-1
d_gene: -
v_gene: TRBV7-3
CDR3nt: TGTGCCAGCAGCTTCCTCGGGGGTGGGAACACTGAAGCTTTCTTT
CDR3aa: CASSFLGGGNTEAFF

abundance: -
j_gene: TRBJ1-5
d_gene: TRBD1
v_gene: TRBV20-1
CDR3nt: TGCAGTGCTAGAGCCCCCCCGGGACAGGGAGTCAATCAGCCCCAGCATTTT
CDR3aa: CSARAPPGQGVNQPQHF

abundance: many
j_gene: TRBJ2-2
d_gene: -
v_gene: TRBV7-2
CDR3nt: TGTGCCAGCAGCTTAGATAAGCCCGGGGAGCTGTTTTTT
CDR3aa: CASSLDKPGELFF

abundance: many
j_gene: TRBJ2-6
d_gene: -
v_gene: TRBV10-3
CDR3nt: TGTGCCATCAGTGACCGGGGTACTGGGGCCAACGTCCTGACTTTC
CDR3aa: CAISDRGTGANVLTF

abundance: -
j_gene: TRBJ2-2
d_gene: TRBD2
v_gene: TRBV7-3
CDR3nt: TGTGCCAGCAGCTTAGGGCTAGCGGGCAACACCGGGGAGCTGTCTTTT
CDR3aa: CASSLGLAGNTGELSF